Described below is a single T cell receptor (beta chain) sequence and its context. No antigen is known for it. This specimen belongs to a study of cytomegalovirus exposure and HLA in healthy donors. Overall study results and limits: Later analysis identified a missense DCLRE1C variant that was linked to TCR beta V- and J-gene trimming. Some TCR beta chains (more than 150 of them) were listed as cytomegalovirus-associated. On later analysis, the bulk of CMV-associated TCR beta chains appeared to be HLA-restricted. Excluded: some indistinguishable V segments such as TRBV6-2 and TRBV6-3.

60 Vbeta and 13 Jbeta primers were used in PCR. Profiled with immunoSEQ multiplex PCR; TCRdb holds only in-frame clones, not every one. The sample yields 100,000 to 150,000 clones, about 80% seen once. Germline V lookup: CDR1 SGHTA, CDR2 FQGNSA. The CDR3 loop spans 13 amino acids. V was pared by 8 bases and J by 4 bases, with 7 bases of the junction left unmatched. The V and J genes are TRBV7-2 and TRBJ2-5; 7 bases are shared with TRBD2. The sample comprised PBMCs. This clonotype was sampled from a woman aged 40 to 55 in good health and CMV-seropositive. The CDR3 nucleotides read TGTGCCAGCGGGTTATGGGAGGGAGAGACCCAGTACTTC. It is translated as CASGLWEGETQYF.